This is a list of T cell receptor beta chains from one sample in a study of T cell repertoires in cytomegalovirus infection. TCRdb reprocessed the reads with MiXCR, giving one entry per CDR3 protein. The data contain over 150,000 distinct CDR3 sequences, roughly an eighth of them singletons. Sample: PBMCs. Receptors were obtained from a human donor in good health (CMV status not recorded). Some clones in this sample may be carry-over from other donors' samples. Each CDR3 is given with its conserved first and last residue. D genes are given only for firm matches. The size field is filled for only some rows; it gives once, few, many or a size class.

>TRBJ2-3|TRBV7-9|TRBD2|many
CASSLYTRSGRRGATDTQYF
TGTGCCAGCAGCCTGTATACTCGGAGCGGGAGACGGGGGGCCACAGATACGCAGTATTTT
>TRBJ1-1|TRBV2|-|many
CASSEREAFF
TGTGCCAGCAGTGAAAGGGAAGCTTTCTTT
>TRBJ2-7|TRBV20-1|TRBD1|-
CSVRTGVYEQYF
TGCAGTGTAAGGACAGGGGTCTACGAGCAGTACTTC
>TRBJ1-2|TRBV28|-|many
CASSLLAVYGYTF
TGTGCCAGCAGTTTATTGGCGGTCTATGGCTACACCTTC
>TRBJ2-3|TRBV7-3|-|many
CASSLRPLGTDTQYF
TGTGCCAGCAGCTTAAGACCCTTGGGAACAGATACGCAGTATTTT
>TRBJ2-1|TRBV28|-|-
CASSSHLRQPDSYNEQFF
TGTGCCAGCAGTTCACACCTTAGACAGCCTGACTCCTACAATGAGCAGTTCTTC
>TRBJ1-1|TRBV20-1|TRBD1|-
CSARRTGDAEAFF
TGCAGTGCCAGGAGAACAGGGGACGCTGAAGCTTTCTTT
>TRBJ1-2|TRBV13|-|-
CASSLGHNRSYGYTF
TGTGCCAGCAGCTTAGGCCATAACAGAAGCTATGGCTACACCTTC
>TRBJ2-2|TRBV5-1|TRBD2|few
CASSLSGGNSAGELFF
TGCGCCAGCAGCTTAAGCGGGGGGAATTCGGCCGGGGAGCTGTTTTTT
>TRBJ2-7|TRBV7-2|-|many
CASSSLENEQYF
TGTGCCAGCAGCTCGCTTGAGAACGAGCAGTACTTC
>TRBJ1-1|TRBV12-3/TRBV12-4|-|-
CASSFTGSHTEAFF
TGTGCCAGCAGTTTCACAGGAAGCCACACTGAAGCTTTCTTT
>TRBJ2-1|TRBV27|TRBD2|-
CASSFFAPPGLAGVGNEQFF
TGTGCCAGCAGTTTTTTTGCCCCCCCCGGACTAGCGGGAGTTGGTAATGAGCAGTTCTTC
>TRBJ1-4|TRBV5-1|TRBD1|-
CASSEQPQGGQEKLFF
TGCGCCAGCAGCGAACAGCCACAGGGGGGACAGGAAAAACTGTTTTTT
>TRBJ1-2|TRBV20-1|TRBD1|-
CSGRDRGRGAEGYTF
TGCAGTGGGCGGGACAGGGGAAGGGGGGCCGAAGGCTACACCTTC
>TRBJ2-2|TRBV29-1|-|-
CSVEDNDNTGELFF
TGCAGCGTTGAAGACAATGACAACACCGGGGAGCTGTTTTTT
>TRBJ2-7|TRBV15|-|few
CATSRGEQAYEQYF
TGTGCCACCAGCAGAGGAGAACAGGCCTACGAGCAGTACTTC
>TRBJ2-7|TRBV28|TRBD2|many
CASASSGLYEQYF
TGTGCCAGCGCCTCTAGCGGTCTCTACGAGCAGTACTTC